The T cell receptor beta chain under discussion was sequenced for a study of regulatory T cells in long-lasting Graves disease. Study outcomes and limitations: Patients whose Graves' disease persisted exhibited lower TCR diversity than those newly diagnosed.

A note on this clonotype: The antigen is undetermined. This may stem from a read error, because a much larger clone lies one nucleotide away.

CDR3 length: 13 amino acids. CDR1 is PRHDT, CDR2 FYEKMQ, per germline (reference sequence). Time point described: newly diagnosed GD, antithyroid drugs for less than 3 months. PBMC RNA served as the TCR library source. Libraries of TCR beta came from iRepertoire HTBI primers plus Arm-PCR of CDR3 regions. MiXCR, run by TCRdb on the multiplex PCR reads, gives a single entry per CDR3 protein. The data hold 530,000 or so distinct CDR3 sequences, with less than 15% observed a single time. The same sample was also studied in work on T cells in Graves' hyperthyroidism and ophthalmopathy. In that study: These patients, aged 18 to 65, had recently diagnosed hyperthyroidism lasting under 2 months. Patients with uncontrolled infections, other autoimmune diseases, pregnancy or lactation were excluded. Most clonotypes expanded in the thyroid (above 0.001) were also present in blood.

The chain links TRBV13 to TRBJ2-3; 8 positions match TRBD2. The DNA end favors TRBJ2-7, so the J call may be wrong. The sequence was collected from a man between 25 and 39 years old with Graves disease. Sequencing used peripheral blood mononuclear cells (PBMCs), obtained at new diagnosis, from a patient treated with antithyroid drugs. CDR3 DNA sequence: TGTGCCTGCAGCCACGGACTAGCTTACGAGCAGTACTTC. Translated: CACSHGLAYEQYF.